One and the same sample provided the 13 T cell receptor beta chains below, sequenced in a study of T-cell reconstitution after alpha-beta-depleted transplantation in children. A TCRbeta library incorporating unique molecular identifiers was prepared. A single record per CDR3 protein comes from TCRdb applying MiXCR to the PCR reads. Found here are roughly 490,000 distinct CDR3 sequences, about 10% of them singletons; the top ten hold less than 15%. Sequences were derived from PBMCs, mostly from graft donor cells, sampled 180 days after TCRalphabeta/CD19-depleted stem cell transplant. All receptors derive from a female patient aged 2-9 years who had a stem cell transplant for aplastic anemia, so the T cells may come from the graft donor.

This clonotype was counted many times. The chain is built from TRBV25-1 and TRBJ2-2; possible D gene TRBD1, 6 bases. Trimming stripped 6 bases from V and 6 bases from J, with 17 bases between. Germline V gives CDR1 MGHDK, CDR2 SYGVNS. The CDR3 runs to 15 residues. Here the CDR3 reads CASRDGQLSAGELFF. DNA of the CDR3: TGTGCCAGCAGAGACGGACAGTTGAGCGCCGGGGAGCTGTTTTTT.

This chain uses TRBV10-3 with TRBJ2-3; maybe TRBD2 (5 bases). Germline-derived CDR1 and CDR2 are ENHRY and SYGVKD. The CDR3 consists of 15 residues. Deletions cut 6 bases from V and 0 bases from J, with 13 bases between. CDR3 region: CAIRARGHSTDTQYF. The CDR3 bases are TGTGCCATCAGGGCAAGAGGGCACAGCACAGATACGCAGTATTTT.

V is TRBV28 and J is TRBJ2-6; D may be TRBD1 or TRBD2 (5 bases each). CDR1 and CDR2 from the germline V gene are MDHEN and SYDVKM. Trimming took off 5 bases at V and 9 bases at J, with 20 bases between the two ends. The CDR3 contains 16 residues. The CDR3 is CASSPDVVRDLNVLTF. The DNA of the CDR3 is TGTGCCAGCAGTCCTGACGTAGTGAGGGACCTCAACGTCCTGACTTTC.

CDR3 in DNA: TGTGCCAGCAGCAATTATGGAGAGGCAGGGACTATCTACGAGCAGTACGTC. It is translated as CASSNYGEAGTIYEQYV. This chain links TRBV21-1 with TRBJ2-7; TRBD2, the table's D call, lacks a check against the DNA. TRBV21-1 is listed as a pseudogene. This CDR3 has 17 amino acids.

The sample holds a few counts of this clonotype. The chain recombines TRBV19 with TRBJ1-5; D is undetermined. V lost 7 bases, J lost 4 bases, and 14 bases lay in between. CDR3 length equals 14 residues. Germline loops: CDR1 LNHDA, CDR2 SQIVND (reference sequence). The DNA of the CDR3 is TGTGCCAGTACCCCAAAGGGTGGTAATCAGCCCCAGCATTTT. This codes for CASTPKGGNQPQHF.

This clonotype has just a few counts. The chain is built from TRBV9 and TRBJ2-3; TRBD2 agrees at 9 bases. The V segment lost 1 base and the J segment 4 bases; nucleotides outside the gene matches: 7. This CDR3 is built from 16 residues. CDR1 and CDR2 (germline): SGDLS, YYNGEE. CDR3 loop: CASSVRGLAIADTQYF. The CDR3 DNA reads as TGTGCCAGCAGCGTAAGGGGACTAGCAATTGCAGATACGCAGTATTTT.

This clonotype was seen a few times. V gene TRBV20-1 combines with J gene TRBJ1-1, with 11 bases identical to TRBD1. Germline CDR1 and CDR2: DFQATT and SNEGSKA (reference sequence). The CDR3 length is 15 residues. V was pared by 4 bases and J by 2 bases, with 6 bases of the junction left unmatched. The CDR3 is CSATGTGGSNTEAFF. The CDR3 coding sequence is TGCAGTGCTACCGGGACAGGGGGATCAAACACTGAAGCTTTCTTT.

This clonotype was detected ten times or more. CDR3 bases: TGTGCCACCAGCGGCACTAGCGGGAGGGTTATAAATGAGCAGTTCTTC. Translated, it gives CATSGTSGRVINEQFF. The J gene is TRBJ2-1, the V gene TRBV15; 13 bases are a match to TRBD2. CDR1 and CDR2 (germline): LNHNV, YYDKDF (reference sequence). Trimming cost V 5 bases and J 7 bases; bases outside gene matches: 8. The CDR3 consists of 16 residues.

CDR3: CSATGTSGMVSYNEQFF. CDR3 nucleotides: TGCAGTGCTACCGGGACTAGCGGGATGGTGTCCTACAATGAGCAGTTCTTC. The chain carries TRBV20-1 and TRBJ2-1, with TRBD2 matching 13 bases. V lost 4 bases, J lost 1 base, and 7 bases stayed unmatched. Germline V lookup: CDR1 DFQATT, CDR2 SNEGSKA (reference sequence). This CDR3 is built from 17 residues.

This clonotype appeared a few times. The chain carries TRBV9 and TRBJ1-4; no reliable D call. Germline V gives CDR1 SGDLS, CDR2 YYNGEE. The V and J ends lost 1 base and 8 bases respectively, with 15 bases between them. The CDR3 sequence is 15 residues long. Here the CDR3 DNA reads TGTGCCAGCAGCGTACGAAGGGAGGCGGGGGAAAAACTGTTTTTT. Translation: CASSVRREAGEKLFF.

The sample holds a few counts of this clonotype. CDR3 in DNA: TGTGCCTGGACAGGGGTCGGCACAGATACGCAGTATTTT. As protein: CAWTGVGTDTQYF. This chain uses TRBV30 with TRBJ2-3, with D perhaps TRBD1 (6 bases). The V gene's germline CDR1 is GTSNPN and CDR2 SVGIG (reference sequence). CDR3 length: 13 residues. With 4 bases removed from V and 1 base from J, the gap between germline ends came to 9 bases.

The rearrangement links TRBV6-5 to TRBJ2-5; D is unresolved. This CDR3 comprises 17 residues. V lost 0 bases and J lost 0, with 14 bases in between. The germline V gene has CDR1 MNHEY and CDR2 SVGAGI. The CDR3 sequence: CASSYSPLGPYQETQYF. CDR3 nucleotide sequence: TGTGCCAGCAGTTACTCCCCCCTTGGTCCGTACCAAGAGACCCAGTACTTC.

This sequence joins TRBV18 and TRBJ2-5; D assignment may be TRBD1 or TRBD2 (5 bases each). The CDR3 length is 16 residues. V gave up 0 bases and J gave up 2 bases, with 13 bases separating them. Germline loops: CDR1 KGHSH, CDR2 LQKENI. CDR3 sequence reads: CASSPPDTRVQETQYF. CDR3 in DNA: TGTGCCAGCTCACCACCGGACACGCGGGTTCAAGAGACCCAGTACTTC.